This TCR beta chain was sequenced for a study of blood T cells in healthy people across ages. General study findings and limits: It was the long-lived donors that had more naive CD4+ cells and higher diversity than aged donors. Among T cells, TCR beta diversity per million cells dropped roughly linearly as age rose. Naive and antigen-experienced cells could not be conclusively compared, given unsorted PBMCs.

Germline V gene data show CDR1 as SGHVS and CDR2 as FNYEAQ. The CDR3 contains 13 residues. Trimming removed 3 bases at V and 11 bases at J, with 16 bases between. As for this clonotype: Its cognate antigen is unknown.

Using a J-beta primer mix together with a sample-barcoded 5' primer, a second PCR was run for 7 to 11 cycles. Researchers report that each sample yielded at least 3 million CDR3-containing paired-end reads. TCRdb analysed the 5' RACE reads with MiXCR anew, one entry per CDR3 protein. The data show around 1,600,000 distinct CDR3 sequences, approximately 39% seen once. The chain couples TRBV7-6 to TRBJ2-5; D unclear. The sequence derives from a woman under 30 in good health. The specimen was blood. The CDR3 DNA is TGTGCCAGCAGCTTTCAGAGTTATACAGAGCAGTACTTC. As protein: CASSFQSYTEQYF.